The next 23 T cell receptor beta chains were all read from a single sample in a study of T cells in Graves' hyperthyroidism and ophthalmopathy. TCR beta CDR3 regions were amplified from RNA transcripts. Carried out on the TCR CDR3, a first-round RT-PCR used the HTBI primer set. MiXCR, run by TCRdb on the multiplex PCR reads, gives a single entry per CDR3 protein. This sample has a few hundred thousand distinct CDR3 sequences, with roughly an eighth found just once. Sequencing used blood. The receptor set was obtained from a woman between 18 and 29 years old with Graves' hyperthyroidism.

This clonotype was recorded many times. The J gene is TRBJ2-2, the V gene TRBV12-3 or TRBV12-4; no definite D call. V gave up 8 bases and J gave up 1 base, with 8 bases separating them. The CDR3 is 13 amino acids. The CDR3 bases are TGTGCCAGCGGCTTTGGGAACACCGGGGAGCTGTTTTTT. The encoded protein is CASGFGNTGELFF.

This clonotype was picked up one time. V is TRBV6-1 and J is TRBJ2-5; 9 bases line up with TRBD1. With 6 bases clipped from V and 5 bases from J, the junction kept 7 bases outside the gene matches. Per the germline V gene, CDR1 is MNHNS and CDR2 is SASEGT. The CDR3 sequence is 14 residues long. CDR3 DNA: TGTGCCAGCAGCAGGGGGACAGGGTGGGAGACCCAGTACTTC. Its translation: CASSRGTGWETQYF.

This clonotype was counted many times. The V and J genes are TRBV12-3 or TRBV12-4 and TRBJ1-5; D is unclear. The CDR3 covers 12 residues. V gave up 6 bases and J gave up 1 base, with 4 bases separating them. The DNA of the CDR3 is TGTGCCAGCAGGCCCAGCAATCAGCCCCAGCATTTT. The encoded protein is CASRPSNQPQHF.

This clonotype was picked up a small number of times. The chain couples TRBV10-2 to TRBJ2-2; perhaps TRBD1 as D (8 bases). V lost 5 bases to trimming and J lost 5 bases, with 15 bases between them. The CDR3 runs 15 residues. CDR1 WSHSY and CDR2 SAAADI come from the germline V gene. As DNA, the CDR3 is TGCGCCAGCAGTTATAACAGGGGGGGGACCGGGGAGCTGTTTTTT. Translated: CASSYNRGGTGELFF.

In this sample, this clonotype turned up a few times. The chain links TRBV3-1 to TRBJ2-2, with 10 bases matching TRBD1. Germline trimming cut 4 bases from V and 4 bases from J; bases unmatched to any gene: 3. The germline CDR1 and CDR2 sequences are LGHDT and YNNKEL (reference sequence). The CDR3 covers 15 residues. The CDR3 DNA reads TGTGCCAGCAGCCCTAGGGACAGGGGCACCGGGGAGCTGTTTTTT. The encoded protein is CASSPRDRGTGELFF.

In its sample, this clonotype was seen many times. This chain connects TRBV10-3 to TRBJ2-7; D uncertain. The germline CDR1 and CDR2 sequences are ENHRY and SYGVKD. The CDR3 spans 18 residues. Trimming pared 4 bases from V and 0 bases from J, leaving 22 bases between. The DNA for the CDR3 is TGTGCCATCAGTGTAGGGCCGGTAAGTGGGCGGAGCTCCTACGAGCAGTACTTC. Protein: CAISVGPVSGRSSYEQYF.

This clonotype was recorded at least ten times. Written as DNA, the CDR3 is TGTGCCAGCAGCGTAGGACTCCAGGGAGACTATGGCTACACCTTC. This gives the protein CASSVGLQGDYGYTF. V is TRBV9 and J is TRBJ1-2, with a weak D call TRBD1 (5 bases). This CDR3 is built from 15 residues. The V gene lost 0 bases and the J gene lost 3 bases, with 12 bases spanning the gap. The V gene's germline CDR1 is SGDLS and CDR2 YYNGEE.

Ten or more counts support this clonotype. The rearrangement joins TRBV6-1 to TRBJ2-1, with 11 bases matching TRBD1. Germline lookup yields CDR1 MNHNS and CDR2 SASEGT. The CDR3 is 13 amino acids. J was trimmed by 3 bases and V by 10 bases; bases with no gene match: 2. CDR3 loop: CATGTGGYNEQFF. CDR3 DNA: TGTGCCACCGGGACAGGGGGCTACAATGAGCAGTTCTTC.

The sample holds many counts of this clonotype. The chain joins TRBV12-3 or TRBV12-4 to TRBJ1-1; D is undetermined. Deletions cut 3 bases from V and 0 bases from J, with 11 bases between. The CDR3 is made up of 15 amino acids. The CDR3 protein is CASSFRGPMNTEAFF. Here the CDR3 DNA reads TGTGCCAGCAGTTTTCGCGGGCCCATGAACACTGAAGCTTTCTTT.

This clonotype was seen repeatedly, ten times or more. V and J are TRBV11-2 and TRBJ2-3; D is uncertain. V lost 7 bases and J lost 8, with 16 bases in between. The CDR3 runs to 13 residues. Germline V gene sequence: CDR1 SGHAT, CDR2 FQNNGV. CDR3 nucleotide sequence: TGTGCCAGCACCCCTGTTAGAACCGGTACGCAGTATTTT. Residues: CASTPVRTGTQYF. The full variable domain, rest sourced from reference TRBV11-2 and TRBJ2-3, is EAGVAQSPRYKIIEKRQSVAFWCNPISGHATLYWYQQILGQGPKLLIQFQNNGVVDDSQLPKDRFSAERLKGVDSTLKIQPAKLEDSAVYLCASTPVRTGTQYFGPGTRLTVL.

This clonotype was recorded at least ten times. In nucleotides, the CDR3 is TGTGCCAGCCCTGGGAGTACGCGGGAGCGGTACAATGAGCAGTTCTTC. This gives the protein CASPGSTRERYNEQFF. The chain recombines TRBV28 with TRBJ2-1; 7 nucleotides match TRBD2. Germline V gene data show CDR1 as MDHEN and CDR2 as SYDVKM. V lost 8 bases to trimming and J lost 4 bases; unmatched junction nucleotides: 14. CDR3 length: 16 amino acids.

This clonotype was found a few times. For the CDR3, the DNA is TGTGCCAGCAGCCAAGCGGACGCCTATGGCTACACCTTC. It codes for CASSQADAYGYTF. V gene TRBV3-1 combines with J gene TRBJ1-2, with D unresolved. CDR1 and CDR2 from the germline V gene are LGHDT and YNNKEL (reference sequence). Trimming shortened V by 1 base and J by 4 bases, and 7 bases separated the two germline ends. The CDR3 has 13 residues.

This clonotype came up many times. The rearrangement links TRBV19 to TRBJ1-5; D gene unclear. The CDR3 totals 14 residues. Germline V gene sequence: CDR1 LNHDA, CDR2 SQIVND (reference sequence). The V end lost 7 bases, the J end lost 3 bases, and 13 bases lay between the germline ends. The CDR3 region is CASNKPGYNQPQHF. Written as DNA, the CDR3 is TGTGCCAGTAACAAACCGGGATACAATCAGCCCCAGCATTTT.

On this clonotype itself: One end of the junction fails to match germline, which may point to a read error. J is TRBJ2-1 and V is TRBV20-1, with a weak D call TRBD1 (6 bases). CDR3 length: 10 residues. Per germline, CDR1 DFQATT and CDR2 SNEGSKA (reference sequence). The CDR3 reads CSARGGEQFF. For the CDR3, the DNA is TGCAGTGCGAGAGGGGGTGAGCAGTTCTTC.

In this sample, this clonotype turned up many times. The chain has TRBV27 and TRBJ2-7; 10 bases line up with TRBD2. Germline V gene sequence: CDR1 MNHEY, CDR2 SMNVEV (reference sequence). The CDR3 has 14 residues. Unmatched junction bases numbered 2, after V lost 3 bases and J lost 3 bases. CDR3 in amino acids: CASSLEREGYEQYF. The DNA of the CDR3 is TGTGCCAGCAGTTTGGAGCGGGAGGGCTACGAGCAGTACTTC.

This clonotype occurred many times. The rearrangement links TRBV20-1 to TRBJ2-7; D gene unclear. CDR3 length: 13 residues. Germline-derived CDR1 and CDR2 are DFQATT and SNEGSKA (reference sequence). Trimming left V 6 bases short and J 2 bases short, with 14 bases between. In DNA form, the CDR3 reads TGCAGTGCCGCGGCGCAGACGACCTACGAGCAGTACTTC. Translating it yields CSAAAQTTYEQYF.

This clonotype was detected ten times or more. This chain joins TRBV20-1 and TRBJ2-3; perhaps TRBD1 as D (6 bases). V lost 7 bases and J lost 2, with 16 bases in between. The CDR3 sequence is 14 residues long. Per germline, CDR1 DFQATT and CDR2 SNEGSKA (reference sequence). The CDR3 reads CSVYPGHATDTQYF. The CDR3 DNA is TGCAGTGTCTACCCGGGACACGCCACAGATACGCAGTATTTT.

This clonotype came up many times. Here the CDR3 reads CASSTAANTEAFF. The CDR3 bases are TGTGCCAGCAGTACCGCCGCGAACACTGAAGCTTTCTTT. This chain connects TRBV2 to TRBJ1-1; D call uncertain. The V and J ends lost 5 bases and 1 base respectively, with 8 bases between them. CDR3 length: 13 residues. Germline V gives CDR1 SNHLY, CDR2 FYNNEI.

This clonotype appeared a few times. V is TRBV4-1 and J is TRBJ2-7, with TRBD2 as a possible D gene (5 bases). The germline V gene has CDR1 MGHRA and CDR2 YSYEKL. Trimming took 4 bases from V and 3 from J, leaving 16 bases between them. The CDR3 contains 15 residues. The DNA of the CDR3 is TGCGCCAGCAGCCCGTCGGACCTCCGGGGCTACGAGCAGTACTTC. Translation: CASSPSDLRGYEQYF.

This clonotype has only one observation. The rearrangement joins TRBV30 to TRBJ2-1; 10 bases fit TRBD2. Germline V CDR1 and CDR2: GTSNPN, SVGIG (reference sequence). V lost 1 base and J lost 0; bases outside the gene matches: 12. There are 19 residues in the CDR3. The CDR3 bases are TGTGCCTGGAGTGCGCCTAGCGGGAGAATAGGGAGCTCCTACAATGAGCAGTTCTTC. Encoded protein: CAWSAPSGRIGSSYNEQFF.

This clonotype was counted at least ten times. V usage is TRBV11-2 and J usage is TRBJ2-7; D perhaps matches TRBD2 (5 bases). The CDR3 extends over 14 amino acids. Germline V gives CDR1 SGHAT, CDR2 FQNNGV. V dropped 2 bases and J dropped 3 bases, with 11 bases sitting between them. The CDR3 nucleotides are TGTGCCAGCAGCTTATATTTACGGGACTACGAGCAGTACTTC. This sequence encodes CASSLYLRDYEQYF.

This clonotype was seen many times. The J gene is TRBJ2-2, the V gene TRBV5-1, with D perhaps TRBD2 (6 bases). V was cut by 0 bases and J by 5 bases, with 8 bases left in between. The CDR3 extends over 14 amino acids. Germline V gene sequence: CDR1 SGHRS, CDR2 YFSETQ. Here the CDR3 DNA reads TGCGCCAGCAGCTTGGACAGCGGGACCGGGGAGCTGTTTTTT. It encodes CASSLDSGTGELFF.

This clonotype has a count of ten or more. The chain uses TRBV2 and TRBJ2-5; unclear D gene. Germline V gene sequence: CDR1 SNHLY, CDR2 FYNNEI. V shed 2 bases and J shed 4 bases, with 17 bases lying between them. This CDR3 spans 16 amino acids. The CDR3 DNA is TGTGCCAGCAGTGAACTACTATTAGATAAGGGAGAGACCCAGTACTTC. As protein: CASSELLLDKGETQYF.